These 26 T cell receptor beta chains were all obtained from the same sample, sequenced in a study of Ad26.COV2.S vaccination and SARS-CoV-2 variants (dated by TCRdb to 2020 to 2023). According to the study, the label for this sample's treatment or condition signals: 15 to 20 received Ad26.COV2.S at low or high dose, single or two shots; roughly five received placebo; per-sample allocation not given. For vaccine and placebo recipients, the sequenced repertoires came from samples collected on day 63 after the first injection. Preparation of the library involved the immunoSEQ multiplex PCR assay. The table was pulled from immuneACCESS by TCRdb, which kept in-frame rearrangements only. Such tables lose some clones; where checked, under half of the loss comes from unresolved V genes, and the rest has no known cause. A total of approximately 410,000 clones appear in this sample, 92% of them only once. The top ten hold over 1.5% of the sample.

Specimen: peripheral blood, collected in a trial of Ad26.COV2.S vaccine versus placebo. Receptors were obtained from a person between 18 and 59 years old who received the Ad26.COV2.S COVID-19 vaccine or a placebo.

This clone was observed a single time. The V and J genes are TRBV21-1 and TRBJ1-6. TRBV21-1 is a pseudogene locus. The CDR3 spans 19 residues. As DNA, the CDR3 is TGTGCCAGCAGCAAAGTCAACCGGACTCCTTTAGGGTATAATTCACCCCTCCACTTT. It encodes CASSKVNRTPLGYNSPLHF.

This clone appeared a few times. This rearrangement joins TRBV28 to TRBJ1-5; D is uncertain. The CDR3 is made up of 18 amino acids. Germline V gene lookup returns CDR1 MDHEN and CDR2 SYDVKM. The V end lost 6 bases, the J end lost 2 bases, and 23 bases lay between the germline ends. CDR3 DNA sequence: TGTGCCAGCAGCTACCAACCCGGACTCCTCGGGGGCAATCAGCCCCAGCATTTT. Protein: CASSYQPGLLGGNQPQHF.

The rearrangement joins TRBV9 to TRBJ1-2, with D uncertain. This CDR3 spans 15 amino acids. With 3 bases removed from V and 5 bases from J, the gap between germline ends came to 17 bases. The germline gives CDR1 SGDLS, CDR2 YYNGEE. The CDR3 sequence: CASSGSPPYPYGYTF. DNA for the CDR3: TGTGCCAGCAGCGGGTCCCCCCCGTACCCTTATGGCTACACCTTC. Complete variable domain (other parts from reference TRBV9 and TRBJ1-2): DSGVTQTPKHLITATGQRVTLRCSPRSGDLSVYWYQQSLDQGLQFLIQYYNGEERAKGNILERFSAQQFPDLHSELNLSSLELGDSALYFCASSGSPPYPYGYTFGSGTRLTVV.

The chain combines TRBV2 with TRBJ2-7; TRBD1 matches at 7 bases. The CDR3 consists of 14 residues. In germline, CDR1 is SNHLY, CDR2 FYNNEI. The ends lost 6 bases at V and 0 bases at J; junction bases unmatched: 5. The CDR3 DNA sequence: TGTGCCAGCAGCACAGGGGAAAGCTCCTACGAGCAGTACTTC. It specifies CASSTGESSYEQYF.

A note on this clone: The sample has other DNA sequences that encode this CDR3 too. The rearrangement uses TRBV5-1 and TRBJ2-3; 15 nucleotides match TRBD2. V trimming: 4 bases; J trimming: 3 bases; junction bases outside the gene matches: 3. In germline, CDR1 is SGHRS, CDR2 YFSETQ. The CDR3 spans 16 residues. The DNA for the CDR3 is TGCGCCAGCAGCCCGGGACTAGCGGGGGGAACAGATACGCAGTATTTT. Translated, it gives CASSPGLAGGTDTQYF.

This chain uses TRBV5-8 with TRBJ2-7; weak D call: TRBD1 (5 bases). The germline gives CDR1 SGHTS, CDR2 YDEGEE. CDR3 length: 14 amino acids. The V gene lost 1 base and the J gene lost 6 bases, with 14 bases spanning the gap. CDR3 DNA: TGTGCCAGCAGCTTGTTAGCAGGGTCTGGCGAGCAGTACTTC. Protein sequence: CASSLLAGSGEQYF.

The chain uses TRBV4-3 and TRBJ2-7; TRBD1 might be the D (7 bases). V lost 2 bases and J lost 7, with 21 bases in between. The CDR3 length is 16 residues. CDR1 is LGHNA, CDR2 YSLEER, per germline. The CDR3 sequence is CASSQSARWTGGEQYF. The DNA for the CDR3 is TGCGCCAGCAGCCAATCTGCGCGATGGACAGGAGGGGAGCAGTACTTC.

This chain joins TRBV3-1 (or the pseudogene TRBV3-2) and TRBJ2-1, with D tentatively TRBD2 (5 bases). The CDR3 totals 16 residues. Germline V lookup: CDR1 LGHDT, CDR2 YNNKEL (reference sequence). With 0 bases removed from V and 7 bases from J, the gap between germline ends came to 16 bases. This CDR3 reads CASSQERAPVINEQFF. The CDR3 region has the DNA TGTGCCAGCAGCCAAGAGCGGGCGCCCGTTATAAATGAGCAGTTCTTC.

This chain links TRBV28 with TRBJ1-3; D is uncertain. The V end lost 6 bases, the J end lost 4 bases, and 16 bases lay between the germline ends. The CDR3 runs to 15 residues. Looked up from germline, CDR1 is MDHEN and CDR2 is SYDVKM. The CDR3, as DNA: TGTGCCAGCAGCCCCCATAAGGGCTTGGGAAACACCATATATTTT. This translates into CASSPHKGLGNTIYF.

This sequence joins TRBV6-5 and TRBJ2-3; TRBD1 or TRBD2 may be the D gene (5 bases each). Germline CDR1 is MNHEY and CDR2 is SVGAGI. Trimming stripped 4 bases from V and 2 bases from J, with 10 bases between. The CDR3 runs 14 residues. CDR3 sequence reads: CASSSGTLTDTQYF. The CDR3 bases are TGTGCCAGCAGTTCCGGGACCCTCACAGATACGCAGTATTTT.

DNA for the CDR3: TGTGCCAGCACCCGACCTTATCCGGGACTAGCGGACAATGAGCAGTTCTTC. Protein product: CASTRPYPGLADNEQFF. This chain connects TRBV2 to TRBJ2-1; 11 nucleotides line up with TRBD2. Germline CDR1 reads SNHLY; CDR2 reads FYNNEI. CDR3 length: 17 residues. Trimming removed 7 bases from V and 5 bases from J; junction bases left unmatched: 13.

This rearrangement joins TRBV19 to TRBJ1-1; TRBD1 matches 8 bases. This CDR3 has 15 residues. Germline CDR1 and CDR2: LNHDA and SQIVND (reference sequence). The trim removed 1 base at V and 1 base at J, leaving 2 bases unmatched. The CDR3 DNA reads TGTGCCAGTAGTATAGTAGGGACAGGGAACACTGAAGCTTTCTTT. It specifies CASSIVGTGNTEAFF.

The V gene is TRBV11-2, the J gene TRBJ1-1; D gene ambiguous. The CDR3 spans 15 residues. Looked up from germline, CDR1 is SGHAT and CDR2 is FQNNGV. V lost 2 bases and J lost 1, with 11 bases in between. This chain's CDR3 is CASSLTSLWNTEAFF. The DNA of the CDR3 is TGTGCCAGCAGCTTAACCTCGTTGTGGAACACTGAAGCTTTCTTT.

The chain recombines TRBV6-6 with TRBJ2-1, with D perhaps assigned TRBD1 or TRBD2 (5 bases each). V dropped 5 bases and J dropped 5 bases, with 25 bases sitting between them. The CDR3 runs to 18 residues. Looked up from germline, CDR1 is MNHNY and CDR2 is SVGAGI (reference sequence). The CDR3, as DNA: TGTGCCAGCAGTCCGAACTCCGGGATCCAAGGGGCCCACAATGAGCAGTTCTTC. Amino acids: CASSPNSGIQGAHNEQFF.

The V call is TRBV24-1, the J call TRBJ2-3; D unclear. This CDR3 is 13 amino acids long. Germline V gene sequence: CDR1 KGHDR, CDR2 SFDVKD. V lost 3 bases, J lost 3 bases, and 6 bases lay in between. The CDR3 loop reads CATSDSSTDTQYF. CDR3 coding DNA: TGTGCCACCAGTGATAGCAGTACAGATACGCAGTATTTT.

The V gene is TRBV7-9, the J gene TRBJ2-4; D perhaps matches TRBD1 (5 bases). Trimming removed 2 bases from V and 3 bases from J, with 14 bases in between. This CDR3 is built from 16 residues. Per the germline V gene, CDR1 is SEHNR and CDR2 is FQNEAQ (reference sequence). The CDR3 DNA is TGTGCCAGCAGCTTATGGGGCAGGGCGGTCAAAAACATTCAGTACTTC. This translates into CASSLWGRAVKNIQYF.

The chain links TRBV3-1 (or the pseudogene TRBV3-2) to TRBJ1-4; a weak D match, TRBD1 (5 bases). The CDR3 runs to 18 residues. V lost 1 base and J lost 5, with 20 bases in between. CDR1 is LGHDT, CDR2 YNNKEL, per germline (reference sequence). CDR3 coding DNA: TGTGCCAGCAGCCAAGTCAGGGTCTTTGGGGTTAAAAATGAAAAACTGTTTTTT. It translates to CASSQVRVFGVKNEKLFF.

The J gene is TRBJ2-3, the V gene TRBV11-2; D not certain. V was pared by 5 bases and J by 1 base, with 7 bases between. The CDR3 contains 13 residues. Germline CDR1 is SGHAT and CDR2 is FQNNGV. Here the CDR3 reads CASSAPGTDTQYF. The CDR3 nucleotides are TGTGCCAGCAGCGCACCCGGCACAGATACGCAGTATTTT.

This rearrangement joins TRBV5-1 to TRBJ1-5; D is uncertain. This CDR3 contains 18 residues. CDR1 and CDR2 (germline): SGHRS, YFSETQ. V lost 3 bases to trimming and J lost 4 bases, with 23 bases between them. The CDR3 protein is CASSWEPRQGSDNQPQHF. The CDR3, as DNA: TGCGCCAGCAGCTGGGAACCCAGACAAGGGTCTGATAATCAGCCCCAGCATTTT.

The chain employs TRBV3-1 (or the pseudogene TRBV3-2) and TRBJ2-4; D is uncertain. Germline V gene lookup returns CDR1 LGHDT and CDR2 YNNKEL (reference sequence). This CDR3 has 13 residues. V lost 0 bases, J lost 15 bases, and 15 bases lay in between. CDR3 DNA: TGTGCCAGCAGCCAAGAGGGTCGTGAAACGAGGTACTTC. Its translation: CASSQEGRETRYF.

The chain uses TRBV27 and TRBJ2-5, with 7 bases lining up with TRBD1. Per the germline V gene, CDR1 is MNHEY and CDR2 is SMNVEV (reference sequence). The CDR3 runs to 13 residues. After removal of 4 bases from V and 7 bases from J, the junction contained 6 bases not matched to a gene. The CDR3 protein is CASSSDRVGTQYF. For the CDR3, the DNA is TGTGCCAGCAGTTCAGACAGGGTCGGGACCCAGTACTTC.

The rearrangement uses TRBV7-2 and TRBJ1-4; no firm D call. The CDR3 runs to 15 residues. Trimming pared 5 bases from V and 3 bases from J, leaving 13 bases between. In germline, CDR1 is SGHTA, CDR2 FQGNSA. The CDR3 DNA sequence: TGTGCCAGCAGCCCCAGACTTGTTGCTAATGAAAAACTGTTTTTT. Protein: CASSPRLVANEKLFF.

The rearrangement links TRBV14 to TRBJ2-1, with 14 bases that match TRBD2. Germline V gives CDR1 SGHDN, CDR2 FVKESK. CDR3 length equals 14 residues. After removal of 4 bases from V and 15 bases from J, the junction contained 8 bases not matched to a gene. The CDR3 reads CASSLGTSGGPRFF. CDR3 bases: TGTGCCAGCAGCCTCGGGACTAGCGGGGGCCCGAGGTTCTTC. Based on the CDR3 plus reference TRBV14 and TRBJ2-1, the full variable domain is EAGVTQFPSHSVIEKGQTVTLRCDPISGHDNLYWYRRVMGKEIKFLLHFVKESKQDESGMPNNRFLAERTGGTYSTLKVQPAELEDSGVYFCASSLGTSGGPRFFGPGTRLTVL.

This sequence joins TRBV27 and TRBJ1-1, with D possibly being TRBD1 (5 bases). V was clipped by 7 bases and J by 1 base, with 16 bases between them. The CDR3 has 15 amino acids. Germline CDR1 is MNHEY and CDR2 is SMNVEV (reference sequence). The CDR3 loop reads CASTPGAGANTEAFF. The DNA for the CDR3 is TGTGCCAGCACCCCCGGTGCCGGGGCGAACACTGAAGCTTTCTTT.

The V gene is TRBV2, the J gene TRBJ2-2, with 7 positions matching TRBD1. Unmatched junction bases numbered 2, after V lost 3 bases and J lost 1 base. CDR3 length equals 15 residues. The germline V gene has CDR1 SNHLY and CDR2 FYNNEI. The CDR3, as DNA: TGTGCCAGCAGTGATAACAGGGGGAACACCGGGGAGCTGTTTTTT. This sequence encodes CASSDNRGNTGELFF.

The rearrangement links TRBV3-1 (or the pseudogene TRBV3-2) to TRBJ2-4; 9 bases align to TRBD2. Germline lookup yields CDR1 LGHDT and CDR2 YNNKEL (reference sequence). The CDR3 has 13 residues. V was pared by 0 bases and J by 13 bases, with 4 bases of the junction left unmatched. The CDR3 sequence: CASSQDPAGGQYF. The CDR3 DNA reads TGTGCCAGCAGCCAAGATCCCGCGGGGGGGCAGTACTTC.